The 17 T cell receptor beta chains in this list originate from one sample, sequenced in a study of blood T cell repertoires in COVID-19. TCRdb's copy holds only in-frame clones and misses some; the assay was immunoSEQ multiplex PCR. The sample lists just under 300,000 clones; 85% to 90% were seen once. Sequencing was done on a sample of peripheral blood. These receptor sequences come from a man between 65 and 80 years old with acute or convalescent COVID-19.

The chain uses TRBV7-6 and TRBJ2-1; 10 bases agree with TRBD2. V dropped 5 bases and J dropped 5; count of bases not matched to a gene: 12. This CDR3 is built from 17 residues. CDR1 is SGHVS and CDR2 is FNYEAQ in the germline V gene. DNA for the CDR3: TGTGCCAGCAGCGCGCTTCCCTCTAGCGGGGGTAACAATGAGCAGTTCTTC. Its translation is CASSALPSSGGNNEQFF.

The chain links TRBV9 to TRBJ1-1; D is undetermined. Germline loops: CDR1 SGDLS, CDR2 YYNGEE. V gave up 0 bases and J gave up 11 bases, with 14 bases separating them. The CDR3 sequence is 13 residues long. The CDR3 reads CASSVATIGEAFF. CDR3 nucleotides: TGTGCCAGCAGCGTAGCTACCATCGGGGAGGCTTTCTTT.

The chain recombines TRBV6-2 or TRBV6-3 with TRBJ2-6; D call uncertain. From germline, CDR1 is MNHEY and CDR2 SVGEGT. Trimming shortened V by 0 bases and J by 9 bases, and 12 bases separated the two germline ends. This CDR3 is built from 15 residues. CDR3 sequence: CASSYSGIRVNVLTF. The CDR3, as DNA: TGTGCCAGCAGTTACTCTGGCATCCGGGTCAACGTCCTGACTTTC.

This rearrangement joins TRBV29-1 to TRBJ1-2, with 7 nucleotides matching TRBD1. The CDR3 has 12 residues. Germline CDR1 reads SQVTM; CDR2 reads ANQGSEA. Trimming at V came to 6 bases and at J to 2 bases, leaving 3 bases not matched to a gene. Written as DNA, the CDR3 is TGCAGCGTAGAGACAGGGAACTATGGCTACACCTTC. Amino acids: CSVETGNYGYTF.

The chain has TRBV21-1 and TRBJ2-1; the D segment call TRBD2 is taken from the table without a DNA check. TRBV21-1 is annotated as a pseudogene. There are 16 residues in the CDR3. The CDR3 region is CASSTPSGELCNEQFF. The CDR3 DNA follows: TGTGCCAGCAGCACACCTAGCGGGGAACTTTGCAATGAGCAGTTCTTC.

J is TRBJ2-1 and V is TRBV7-9; 8 positions agree with TRBD2. The CDR3 contains 15 residues. Germline V lookup: CDR1 SEHNR, CDR2 FQNEAQ (reference sequence). V lost 5 bases to trimming and J lost 8 bases; unmatched junction nucleotides: 11. CDR3 protein: CASSPIGREGYEQFF. In DNA, the CDR3 is TGTGCCAGCAGCCCCATCGGGAGGGAGGGATATGAGCAGTTCTTC.

The V gene is TRBV25-1, the J gene TRBJ2-5, with 9 bases aligning to TRBD2. The CDR3 loop spans 15 amino acids. The V gene's germline CDR1 is MGHDK and CDR2 SYGVNS. V shed 5 bases and J 4 bases; nucleotides not matched to a gene: 8. The CDR3 DNA is TGTGCCAGCAGTTCTGGCGGGAGGGCCCGAGAGACCCAGTACTTC. Amino acid sequence: CASSSGGRARETQYF.

V gene TRBV29-1 combines with J gene TRBJ2-3, with 14 bases lining up with TRBD2. Trimming took 3 bases from V and 8 from J; bases not matched to a gene: 16. Germline V gene data show CDR1 as SQVTM and CDR2 as ANQGSEA. This CDR3 has 18 amino acids. The CDR3 spells CSVEGAGTSGSWVGTQYF. DNA for the CDR3: TGCAGCGTTGAGGGGGCCGGGACTAGCGGGAGTTGGGTCGGTACGCAGTATTTT.

This chain connects TRBV6-6 to TRBJ1-2, with D possibly being TRBD1 (5 bases). The CDR3 loop spans 15 amino acids. V gave up 5 bases and J gave up 0 bases, with 13 bases separating them. Per the germline V gene, CDR1 is MNHNY and CDR2 is SVGAGI (reference sequence). This CDR3 is CASSPDSFPNYGYTF. The CDR3 bases are TGTGCCAGCAGTCCAGACAGTTTCCCTAACTATGGCTACACCTTC.

The gene calls are TRBV19 and TRBJ1-1, with D possibly matching TRBD1 (6 bases). Germline V CDR1 and CDR2: LNHDA, SQIVND (reference sequence). Trimming shortened V by 3 bases and J by 1 base, and 21 bases separated the two germline ends. The CDR3 has 18 residues. The CDR3 coding sequence is TGTGCCAGTAGTATCATAAGGTTAGGGGAACAGGGGAACACTGAAGCTTTCTTT. Protein: CASSIIRLGEQGNTEAFF. The whole variable domain, filled in from reference TRBV19 and TRBJ1-1, reads DGGITQSPKYLFRKEGQNVTLSCEQNLNHDAMYWYRQDPGQGLRLIYYSQIVNDFQKGDIAEGYSVSREKKESFPLTVTSAQKNPTAFYLCASSIIRLGEQGNTEAFFGQGTRLTVV.

The rearrangement links TRBV30 to TRBJ1-5; D possibly corresponds to TRBD1 (5 bases). This CDR3 comprises 14 residues. Germline lookup yields CDR1 GTSNPN and CDR2 SVGIG (reference sequence). Trimming pared 2 bases from V and 6 bases from J, leaving 14 bases between. This CDR3 reads CAWSKTQGGQPQHF. DNA for the CDR3: TGTGCCTGGAGTAAGACGCAGGGTGGTCAGCCCCAGCATTTT.

This chain uses TRBV29-1 with TRBJ1-5; D is perhaps TRBD1 (6 bases). This CDR3 region has 14 residues. Germline V gene sequence: CDR1 SQVTM, CDR2 ANQGSEA. CDR3 protein: CRGIRTEDNQPQHF. CDR3 DNA: TGCCGAGGGATCCGGACAGAGGATAATCAGCCCCAGCATTTT.

The chain combines TRBV4-3 with TRBJ1-1, with D uncertain. The V end lost 1 base, the J end lost 1 base, and 10 bases lay between the germline ends. The CDR3 is made up of 15 amino acids. Germline V gene lookup returns CDR1 LGHNA and CDR2 YSLEER. The CDR3 DNA is TGCGCCAGCAGCCAAGTCCAAGGAGCGAACACTGAAGCTTTCTTT. This translates into CASSQVQGANTEAFF.

The chain links TRBV29-1 to TRBJ2-3; TRBD2 agrees at 9 bases. Germline CDR1 reads SQVTM; CDR2 reads ANQGSEA. The CDR3 extends over 15 amino acids. Losses at the gene ends were 6 bases for V and 0 bases for J; bases not matched to a gene: 7. For the CDR3, the DNA is TGCAGCGTCCCAAGGACTAGCGCAAGCACAGATACGCAGTATTTT. This sequence encodes CSVPRTSASTDTQYF.

The chain has TRBV6-6 and TRBJ2-7, with TRBD2 as a possible D gene (7 bases). Germline loops: CDR1 MNHNY, CDR2 SVGAGI (reference sequence). V lost 8 bases and J 3 bases, leaving 17 bases between the germline ends. The CDR3 loop spans 14 amino acids. The CDR3 DNA follows: TGTGCCAGCCTTAGGGGGGGGGAGATCTACGAGCAGTACTTC. It encodes CASLRGGEIYEQYF.

This sequence joins TRBV19 and TRBJ1-6; 8 bases fit TRBD1. This CDR3 has 18 residues. The J segment lost 1 base and the V segment lost 4 bases, leaving 9 bases of the junction unmatched. Germline V gene sequence: CDR1 LNHDA, CDR2 SQIVND (reference sequence). CDR3 in DNA: TGTGCCAGTAGTACCAGACAGGGGTTAGGATCCTATAATTCACCCCTCCACTTT. Its protein is CASSTRQGLGSYNSPLHF.

In regard to this clone: This same CDR3 is encoded by further DNA sequences in the sample. V and J are TRBV28 and TRBJ1-2, with TRBD1 as a possible D gene (5 bases). Per germline, CDR1 MDHEN and CDR2 SYDVKM. The CDR3 covers 12 residues. Trimming shortened V by 6 bases and J by 7 bases, and 12 bases separated the two germline ends. CDR3 sequence reads: CASSPPGGGYTF. As DNA, the CDR3 is TGTGCCAGCAGCCCCCCGGGGGGTGGCTACACCTTC.